A selection of T cell receptor beta chains follows, all from one sample in a study of T cells after yellow fever vaccination. TCRdb recomputed calls from the 5' RACE reads with MiXCR, one row per CDR3 protein. The profile shows 400,000 or so distinct CDR3 sequences, approximately 6% of them singletons. Source: PBMCs, taken 5 days after the yellow fever booster vaccination. The receptors were sampled from a man aged 25-45 years who received the YFV17D yellow fever vaccine. Both conserved end residues are part of each CDR3. The order of the fields is J gene, V gene, CDR3 protein.

TRBJ2-1	TRBV7-2	CASGRQGGSYNEQFF
TRBJ2-2	TRBV20-1	CSASRAGSNTGEQFF
TRBJ2-7	TRBV29-1	CSVDVGSGREYEQYF
TRBJ2-1	TRBV7-2	CASSLEGQGMIEQFF
TRBJ2-3	TRBV6-4	CASSVLGAGSTDTQYF
TRBJ2-5	TRBV5-1	CASSSPLTSGRAETQYF
TRBJ2-7	TRBV4-2	CASSQAAGTNYEQYF
TRBJ2-2	TRBV9	CASSVGGGELFF
TRBJ2-2	TRBV18	CASSPARDGARTGELFF
TRBJ2-1	TRBV7-9	CASSTRDYNEQFF
TRBJ2-7	TRBV7-2	CASSRDGFYEQYF
TRBJ2-1	TRBV24-1	CATSPSSGGEQFF
TRBJ2-7	TRBV9	CASSARGDILSYEQYF
TRBJ1-2	TRBV7-9	CASSLDRGIVGYTF
TRBJ2-3	TRBV6-2/TRBV6-3	CASSLNSGLSTDTQYF
TRBJ2-7	TRBV18	CASSPPGVQLDEQYF
TRBJ1-6	TRBV4-3	CASSQVWRGQNSPLHF
TRBJ2-1	TRBV6-2/TRBV6-3	CASRKDYNEQFF
TRBJ1-3	TRBV4-2	CASSQERARGNTIYF
TRBJ2-3	TRBV18	CASSPTGRGGTDTQYF
TRBJ2-1	TRBV11-2	CASSLGGPPRLASNEQFF
TRBJ2-1	TRBV5-5	CASSLLGRQGVSGKQFF
TRBJ2-5	TRBV7-2	CASSRRGAWQGETQYF
TRBJ2-7	TRBV28	CASSLQGRTYEQYF
TRBJ2-2	TRBV28	CASSLLEVDLNTGELFF
TRBJ2-1	TRBV5-1	CASSLATGTWIEQFF
TRBJ2-5	TRBV5-1	CASSRLVGVQETQYF
TRBJ1-2	TRBV7-2	CASSFRRQGANYGYTF
TRBJ2-2	TRBV29-1	CSVSARGKSGELFF
TRBJ2-1	TRBV4-3	CASSQDLTSVNEQFF
TRBJ2-1	TRBV5-4	CASSLAASGSYHEQFF
TRBJ2-3	TRBV9	CASSPDGAGGSRDTQYF
TRBJ2-7	TRBV7-2	CASSLGAGTVNPYEQYF
TRBJ2-1	TRBV3-1	CASSPGLAIEQFF
TRBJ2-1	TRBV7-6	CASSHRASGARWYNEQFF
TRBJ2-3	TRBV7-2	CASSTTDTQYF
TRBJ2-7	TRBV6-5	CASSYSKGITYEQYF
TRBJ2-7	TRBV5-5	CASRLHLGTSGSYEQYF
TRBJ1-5	TRBV7-6	CASSYRENQPQHF
TRBJ1-5	TRBV4-1	CASSQEAGQVNQPQHF
TRBJ2-4	TRBV4-3	CASSQELSRSPGLHIQYF
TRBJ2-7	TRBV19	CASSISGQTYEQYF
TRBJ2-2	TRBV29-1	CSSRAANTGELFF
TRBJ2-5	TRBV12-3/TRBV12-4	CASSPARGMETQYF
TRBJ2-2	TRBV12-3/TRBV12-4	CASSLHTGELFF
TRBJ2-2	TRBV28	CASSLSFGASNTGELFF
TRBJ1-6	TRBV19	CASSFATTGQGRSPLHF
TRBJ2-7	TRBV5-1	CASSYLTSGRSNEQYF
TRBJ1-1	TRBV7-9	CASSQDGWSEAFF
TRBJ2-1	TRBV7-2	CASSAGPYNEQFF